Here is one T cell receptor beta chain with its context. The CDR3 spans 14 residues. The V and J ends lost 0 bases and 5 bases respectively, with 9 bases between them. Germline CDR1 reads MNHEY; CDR2 reads SMNVEV (reference sequence). Profiling relied on immunoSEQ multiplex PCR, and the TCRdb table lists in-frame clones only, not all of them. The table shows 75,000 to 95,000 clones, with roughly 80% occurring only once. The sort gate was single viable CD3+CD4+CD8-CD45RO+ cells for memory CD4+ T cells. CMV serostatus came from serum IgG against pp150, pp28, p38, p52. The sample comes from a study of memory CD4+ T cells and cytomegalovirus serostatus. Overall study: Of the healthy Belgian adults, nine or ten were CMV seropositive and 24 seronegative.

This TCR was recovered from an adult in good health and CMV-seronegative. Material for sequencing was memory CD4+ T cells from blood. This chain uses TRBV27 with TRBJ2-3; no clear D. CDR3 sequence: CASSLSGMRDTQYF. DNA for the CDR3: TGTGCCAGCAGTTTATCAGGGATGAGAGATACGCAGTATTTT.